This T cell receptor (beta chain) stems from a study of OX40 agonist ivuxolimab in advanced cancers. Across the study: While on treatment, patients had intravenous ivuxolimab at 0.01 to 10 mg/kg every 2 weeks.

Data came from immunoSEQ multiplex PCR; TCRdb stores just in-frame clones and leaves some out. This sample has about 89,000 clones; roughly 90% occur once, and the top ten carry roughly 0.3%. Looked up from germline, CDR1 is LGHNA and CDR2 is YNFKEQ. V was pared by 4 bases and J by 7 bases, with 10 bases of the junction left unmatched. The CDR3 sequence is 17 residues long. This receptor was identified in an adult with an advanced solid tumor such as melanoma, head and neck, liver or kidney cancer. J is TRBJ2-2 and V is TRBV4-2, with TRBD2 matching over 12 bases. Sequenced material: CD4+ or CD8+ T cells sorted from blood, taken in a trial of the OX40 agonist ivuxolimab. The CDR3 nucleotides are TGTGCCAGCAGCCGAGCGGCTAGCGGGGGGGCTGGCGGGGAGCTGTTTTTT. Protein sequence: CASSRAASGGAGGELFF.